This T cell receptor (beta chain) was captured in a study of T cell repertoires in cytomegalovirus infection. Study details: Indications of both CMV infection and matching HLA type were provided by public TCR beta signatures.

There are 14 residues in the CDR3. The V and J ends lost 6 bases and 2 bases, in that order; junction bases with no gene match: 4. The germline V gene has CDR1 MNHEY and CDR2 SVGAGI. TCRdb reprocessed the reads with MiXCR, giving one entry per CDR3 protein. The sample has hundreds of thousands of distinct CDR3 sequences, around 10% seen once; the top ten hold approximately 2.4%. Sequenced input: PBMCs. The chain is built from TRBV6-5 and TRBJ1-3, with 7 bases lining up with TRBD1. This TCR derives from a human donor in good health (CMV status not recorded). Some clones in this sample may be carry-over from other donors' samples. CDR3 DNA sequence: TGTGCCAGCAGACAGGGGATGACTGGAAACACCATATATTTT. This encodes CASRQGMTGNTIYF.